This T cell receptor beta chain was profiled in a study of shared T cell receptors in the human thymus. Using immunoSEQ multiplex PCR, the repertoire was profiled, and TCRdb retains in-frame clones only, with some absent. The profile covers some 400,000 clones, with approximately 95% appearing a single time and 0.015% to 0.025% taken by the ten largest. Germline V gene data show CDR1 as SEHNR and CDR2 as FQNEAQ (reference sequence). V was pared by 1 base and J by 10 bases, with 11 bases between. The CDR3 is 13 amino acids. This receptor was obtained from a human donor. The chain joins TRBV7-9 to TRBJ2-1; unclear D gene. Material for sequencing was thymocytes. CDR3 protein: CASSLERVAEQFF. The CDR3 coding sequence is TGTGCCAGCAGCTTAGAACGGGTAGCCGAGCAGTTCTTC.